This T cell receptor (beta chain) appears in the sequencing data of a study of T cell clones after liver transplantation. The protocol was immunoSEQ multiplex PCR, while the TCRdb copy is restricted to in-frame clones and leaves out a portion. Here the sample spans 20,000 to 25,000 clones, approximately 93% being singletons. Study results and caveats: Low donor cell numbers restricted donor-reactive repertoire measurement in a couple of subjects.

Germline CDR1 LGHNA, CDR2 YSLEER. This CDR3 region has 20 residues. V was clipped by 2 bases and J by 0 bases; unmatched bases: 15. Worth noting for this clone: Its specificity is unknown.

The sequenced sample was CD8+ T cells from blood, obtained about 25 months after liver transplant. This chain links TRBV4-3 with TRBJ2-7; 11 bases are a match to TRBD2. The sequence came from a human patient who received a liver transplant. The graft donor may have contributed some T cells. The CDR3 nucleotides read TGCGCCAGCAGCCAACAACCCGGAAGGCTAGCGGGAGGACGCTCCTACGAGCAGTACTTC. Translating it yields CASSQQPGRLAGGRSYEQYF.